Listed below are T cell receptor beta chains from one sample, sequenced in a study of OX40 agonist ivuxolimab in advanced cancers. Some clones are missing from TCRdb's copy, which holds only in-frame ones; the method was immunoSEQ multiplex PCR. The sample holds 8,000 or so clones, 90% seen once. This material consisted of CD4+ or CD8+ T cells sorted from blood, taken in a trial of the OX40 agonist ivuxolimab. These receptors were collected from an adult with an advanced solid tumor such as melanoma, head and neck, liver or kidney cancer. Each CDR3 is given with its conserved first and last residue. D genes are given only for firm matches. Only part of the rows carry a size: once, few, many, or a class if the clone is expanded.

V gene,D gene,J gene,clone size,CDR3 protein,CDR3 DNA
TRBV7-2,-,TRBJ1-2,-,CASSQNRGYGGYTF,TGTGCCAGCAGCCAAAATCGAGGGTACGGTGGCTACACCTTC
TRBV5-4,-,TRBJ1-1,-,CASSLRTDNTEAFF,TGTGCCAGCAGCTTGAGGACAGATAACACTGAAGCTTTCTTT
TRBV13,TRBD1,TRBJ1-1,-,CASSGQAGYTEAFF,TGTGCCAGCAGCGGACAGGCGGGCTACACTGAAGCTTTCTTT
TRBV5-8,-,TRBJ1-5,-,CASSRDSYQPQHF,TGTGCCAGCAGCCGAGACAGTTATCAGCCCCAGCATTTT
TRBV5-1,TRBD1,TRBJ1-4,once,CASSPGTGSNEKLFF,TGCGCCAGCAGCCCGGGGACAGGGTCGAATGAAAAACTGTTTTTT
TRBV11-3,TRBD2,TRBJ2-1,-,CASSPSRAGVVGSYNEQFF,TGTGCCAGCAGCCCCTCGCGGGCGGGAGTAGTAGGATCCTACAATGAGCAGTTCTTC
TRBV2,-,TRBJ1-5,-,CASSHRDQPQHF,TGTGCCAGCAGTCACCGGGATCAGCCCCAGCATTTT
TRBV4-2,-,TRBJ2-4,-,CASSQDSERAKNIQYF,TGTGCCAGCAGCCAAGATTCCGAGCGGGCCAAAAACATTCAGTACTTC
TRBV5-1,-,TRBJ1-1,-,CASSLDSPLNTEAFF,TGCGCCAGCAGCTTGGATTCCCCGCTGAACACTGAAGCTTTCTTT
TRBV5-6,TRBD1,TRBJ1-5,-,CASSLYDRDQPQHF,TGTGCCAGCAGCCTGTACGACAGGGATCAGCCCCAGCATTTT
TRBV4-3,-,TRBJ1-1,-,CASSQEMGTEAFF,TGCGCCAGCAGCCAAGAGATGGGCACTGAAGCTTTCTTT
TRBV7-1,-,TRBJ2-6,-,CASSMGKRGQSRANVLTF,TGTGCCAGCAGCATGGGAAAACGAGGACAAAGTCGGGCCAACGTCCTGACTTTC
TRBV7-3,TRBD2,TRBJ2-6,-,CASSAAGSGGANVLTF,TGTGCCAGCAGCGCAGCGGGGTCCGGTGGGGCCAACGTCCTGACTTTC
TRBV4-1,TRBD2,TRBJ2-1,-,CASSQEGGLAGAPFF,TGCGCCAGCAGCCAAGAGGGGGGACTAGCGGGAGCCCCGTTCTTC
TRBV11-2,TRBD1,TRBJ2-1,-,CASSSTQSRTGHRFF,TGTGCCAGCAGCTCAACCCAAAGCAGGACAGGTCATAGGTTCTTC
TRBV2,-,TRBJ1-2,few,CASSGEGGIGYTF,TGTGCCAGCAGTGGGGAGGGGGGGATTGGCTACACCTTC
TRBV27,TRBD2,TRBJ2-7,-,CASSLEFGTSGRSIYEQYF,TGTGCCAGCAGTTTAGAGTTCGGGACTAGCGGGAGAAGTATCTACGAGCAGTACTTC
TRBV7-2,-,TRBJ1-2,-,CASSSAGDGYTF,TGTGCCAGCAGCTCAGCTGGGGATGGCTACACCTTC
TRBV9,-,TRBJ2-3,-,CASSVEARGDTQYF,TGTGCCAGCAGCGTAGAGGCTCGGGGGGATACGCAGTATTTT
TRBV5-1,-,TRBJ2-1,-,CASSLALRAVPGEQFF,TGCGCCAGCAGCTTGGCGTTGCGGGCGGTTCCGGGTGAGCAGTTCTTC
TRBV7-6,-,TRBJ2-3,-,CASSLGVGGGADTQYF,TGTGCCAGCAGCTTAGGAGTAGGGGGAGGGGCAGATACGCAGTATTTT